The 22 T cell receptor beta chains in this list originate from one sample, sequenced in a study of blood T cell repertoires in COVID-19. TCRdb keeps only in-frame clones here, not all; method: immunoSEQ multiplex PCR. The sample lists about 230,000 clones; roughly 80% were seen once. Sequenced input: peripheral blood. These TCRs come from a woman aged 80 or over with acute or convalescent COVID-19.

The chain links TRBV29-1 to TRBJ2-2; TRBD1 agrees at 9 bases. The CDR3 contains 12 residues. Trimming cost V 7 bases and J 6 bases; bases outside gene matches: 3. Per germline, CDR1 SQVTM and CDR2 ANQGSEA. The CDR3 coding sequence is TGCAGCGGGGGACAGGGTCCCGGGGAGCTGTTTTTT. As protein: CSGGQGPGELFF.

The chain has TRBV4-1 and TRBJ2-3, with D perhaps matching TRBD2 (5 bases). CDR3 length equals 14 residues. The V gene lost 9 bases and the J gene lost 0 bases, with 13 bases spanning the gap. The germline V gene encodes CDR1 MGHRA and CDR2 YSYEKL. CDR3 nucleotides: TGCGCCAGTAGGGCTAGCACTAGCACAGATACGCAGTATTTT. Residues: CASRASTSTDTQYF.

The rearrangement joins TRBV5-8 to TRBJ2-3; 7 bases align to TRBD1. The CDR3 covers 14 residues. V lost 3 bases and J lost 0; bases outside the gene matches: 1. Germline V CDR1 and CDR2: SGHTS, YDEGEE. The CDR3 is CASSWDSSTDTQYF. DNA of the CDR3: TGTGCCAGCAGCTGGGACAGTAGCACAGATACGCAGTATTTT.

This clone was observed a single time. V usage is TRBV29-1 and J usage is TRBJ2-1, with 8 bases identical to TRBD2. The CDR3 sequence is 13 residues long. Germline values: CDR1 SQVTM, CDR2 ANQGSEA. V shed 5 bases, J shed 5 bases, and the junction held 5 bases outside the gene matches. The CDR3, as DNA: TGCAGCGTTTCAGCGGGGGACGACAATGAGCAGTTCTTC. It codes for CSVSAGDDNEQFF.

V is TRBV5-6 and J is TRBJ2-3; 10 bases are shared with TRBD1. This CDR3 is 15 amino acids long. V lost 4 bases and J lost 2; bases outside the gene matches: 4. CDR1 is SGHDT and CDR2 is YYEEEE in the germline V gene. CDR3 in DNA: TGTGCCAGCAGCCCGGGACAGGGGATCACAGATACGCAGTATTTT. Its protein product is CASSPGQGITDTQYF.

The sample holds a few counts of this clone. CDR3 residues: CASSVGTSGRSNEQFF. CDR3 in DNA: TGTGCCAGCAGCGTAGGGACTAGCGGGAGAAGTAATGAGCAGTTCTTC. The gene calls are TRBV9 and TRBJ2-1, with 13 nucleotides matching TRBD2. V was clipped by 0 bases and J by 7 bases; unmatched bases: 4. In germline, CDR1 is SGDLS, CDR2 YYNGEE. The CDR3 extends over 16 amino acids.

Here the CDR3 reads CASSEVRGSPLHF. DNA of the CDR3: TGTGCCAGCAGTGAAGTAAGGGGTTCACCCCTCCACTTT. The rearrangement joins TRBV6-1 to TRBJ1-6, with TRBD1 as a possible D gene (5 bases). V was pared by 1 base and J by 9 bases, with 7 bases between. From germline, CDR1 is MNHNS and CDR2 SASEGT. This CDR3 comprises 13 residues.

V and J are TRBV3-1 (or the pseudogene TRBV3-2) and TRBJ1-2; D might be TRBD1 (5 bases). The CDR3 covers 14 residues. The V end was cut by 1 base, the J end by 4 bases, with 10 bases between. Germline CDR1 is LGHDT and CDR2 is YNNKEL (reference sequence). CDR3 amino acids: CASSQARGIYGYTF. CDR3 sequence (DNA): TGTGCCAGCAGCCAAGCTAGGGGCATCTATGGCTACACCTTC.

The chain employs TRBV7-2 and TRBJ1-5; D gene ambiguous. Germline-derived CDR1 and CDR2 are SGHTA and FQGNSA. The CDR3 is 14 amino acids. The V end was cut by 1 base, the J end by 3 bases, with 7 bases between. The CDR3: CASSLGHHNQPQHF. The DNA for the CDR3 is TGTGCCAGCAGCTTAGGGCATCACAATCAGCCCCAGCATTTT.

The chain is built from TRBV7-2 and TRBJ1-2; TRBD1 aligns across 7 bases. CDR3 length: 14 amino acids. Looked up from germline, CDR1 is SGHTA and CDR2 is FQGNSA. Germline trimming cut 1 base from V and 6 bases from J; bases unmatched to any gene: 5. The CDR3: CASSLVQTGNGYTF. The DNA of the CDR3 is TGTGCCAGCAGCTTAGTTCAGACAGGGAATGGCTACACCTTC.

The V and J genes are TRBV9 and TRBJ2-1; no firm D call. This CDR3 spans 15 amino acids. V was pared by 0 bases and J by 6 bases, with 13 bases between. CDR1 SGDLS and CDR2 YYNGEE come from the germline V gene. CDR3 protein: CASSVEARAGNEQFF. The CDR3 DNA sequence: TGTGCCAGCAGCGTAGAAGCGCGCGCCGGCAATGAGCAGTTCTTC.

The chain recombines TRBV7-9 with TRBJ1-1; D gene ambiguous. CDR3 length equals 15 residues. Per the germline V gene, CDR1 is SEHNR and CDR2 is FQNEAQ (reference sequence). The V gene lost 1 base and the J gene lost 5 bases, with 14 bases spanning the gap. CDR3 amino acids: CASSLDQVPGTEAFF. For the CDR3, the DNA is TGTGCCAGCAGCTTAGATCAGGTCCCTGGGACTGAAGCTTTCTTT.

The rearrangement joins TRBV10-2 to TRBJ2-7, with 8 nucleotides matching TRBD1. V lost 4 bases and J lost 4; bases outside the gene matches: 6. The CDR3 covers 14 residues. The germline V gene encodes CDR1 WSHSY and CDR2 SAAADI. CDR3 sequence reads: CASSVGQGAYEQYF. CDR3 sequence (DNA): TGCGCCAGCAGTGTAGGACAGGGAGCGTACGAGCAGTACTTC.

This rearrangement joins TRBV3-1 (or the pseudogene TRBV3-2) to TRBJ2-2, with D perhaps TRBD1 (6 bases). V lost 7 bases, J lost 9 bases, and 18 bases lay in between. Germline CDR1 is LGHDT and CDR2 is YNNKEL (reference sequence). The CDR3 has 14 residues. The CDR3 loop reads CASTLSRGYRELFF. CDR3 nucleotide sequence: TGTGCCAGCACCCTAAGCAGGGGTTACAGGGAGCTGTTTTTT.

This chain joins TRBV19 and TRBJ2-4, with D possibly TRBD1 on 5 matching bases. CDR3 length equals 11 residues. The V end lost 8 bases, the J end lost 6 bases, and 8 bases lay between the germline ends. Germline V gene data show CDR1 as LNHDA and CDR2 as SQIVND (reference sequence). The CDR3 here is CASGRGNIQYF. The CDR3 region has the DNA TGTGCCAGTGGAAGGGGAAACATTCAGTACTTC.

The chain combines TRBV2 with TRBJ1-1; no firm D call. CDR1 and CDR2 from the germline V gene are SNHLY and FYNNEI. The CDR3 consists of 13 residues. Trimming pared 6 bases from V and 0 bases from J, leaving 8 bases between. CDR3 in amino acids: CASRVGVNTEAFF. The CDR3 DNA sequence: TGTGCCAGCAGGGTTGGAGTGAACACTGAAGCTTTCTTT.

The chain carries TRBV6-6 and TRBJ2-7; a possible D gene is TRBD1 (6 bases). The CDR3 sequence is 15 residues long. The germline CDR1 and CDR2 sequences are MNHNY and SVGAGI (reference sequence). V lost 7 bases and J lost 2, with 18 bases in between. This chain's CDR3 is CASTRGANLAYEQYF. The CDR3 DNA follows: TGTGCCAGCACCAGGGGAGCGAATCTAGCCTACGAGCAGTACTTC.

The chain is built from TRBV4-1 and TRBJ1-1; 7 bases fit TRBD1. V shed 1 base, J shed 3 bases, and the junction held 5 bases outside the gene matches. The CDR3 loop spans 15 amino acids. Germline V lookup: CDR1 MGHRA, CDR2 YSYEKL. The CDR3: CASSQGQGWDTEAFF. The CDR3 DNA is TGCGCCAGCAGCCAAGGACAGGGATGGGACACTGAAGCTTTCTTT.

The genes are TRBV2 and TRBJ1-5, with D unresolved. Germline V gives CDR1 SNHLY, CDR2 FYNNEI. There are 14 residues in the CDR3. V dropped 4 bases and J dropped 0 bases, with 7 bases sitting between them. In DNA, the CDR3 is TGTGCCAGCAGTGTCGAGTTTAGCAATCAGCCCCAGCATTTT. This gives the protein CASSVEFSNQPQHF.

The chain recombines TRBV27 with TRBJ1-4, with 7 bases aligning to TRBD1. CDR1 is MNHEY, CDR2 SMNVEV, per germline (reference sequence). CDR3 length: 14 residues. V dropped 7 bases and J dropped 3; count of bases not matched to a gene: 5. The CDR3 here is CASKQGRANEKLFF. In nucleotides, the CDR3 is TGTGCCAGCAAACAGGGGCGGGCTAATGAAAAACTGTTTTTT.

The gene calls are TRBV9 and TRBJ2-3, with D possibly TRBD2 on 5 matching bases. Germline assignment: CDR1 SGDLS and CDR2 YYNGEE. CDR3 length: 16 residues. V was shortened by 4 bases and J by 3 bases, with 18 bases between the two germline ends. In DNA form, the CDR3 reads TGTGCCAGCAGCCCGCTCGGCGGTAAGCGGACAGATACGCAGTATTTT. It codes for CASSPLGGKRTDTQYF.

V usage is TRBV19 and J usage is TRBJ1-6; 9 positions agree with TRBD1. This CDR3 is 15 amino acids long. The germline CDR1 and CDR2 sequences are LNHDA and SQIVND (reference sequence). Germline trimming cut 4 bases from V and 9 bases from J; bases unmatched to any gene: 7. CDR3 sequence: CASSKGDREASPLHF. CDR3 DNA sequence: TGTGCCAGTAGTAAGGGGGACAGGGAGGCTTCACCCCTCCACTTT.